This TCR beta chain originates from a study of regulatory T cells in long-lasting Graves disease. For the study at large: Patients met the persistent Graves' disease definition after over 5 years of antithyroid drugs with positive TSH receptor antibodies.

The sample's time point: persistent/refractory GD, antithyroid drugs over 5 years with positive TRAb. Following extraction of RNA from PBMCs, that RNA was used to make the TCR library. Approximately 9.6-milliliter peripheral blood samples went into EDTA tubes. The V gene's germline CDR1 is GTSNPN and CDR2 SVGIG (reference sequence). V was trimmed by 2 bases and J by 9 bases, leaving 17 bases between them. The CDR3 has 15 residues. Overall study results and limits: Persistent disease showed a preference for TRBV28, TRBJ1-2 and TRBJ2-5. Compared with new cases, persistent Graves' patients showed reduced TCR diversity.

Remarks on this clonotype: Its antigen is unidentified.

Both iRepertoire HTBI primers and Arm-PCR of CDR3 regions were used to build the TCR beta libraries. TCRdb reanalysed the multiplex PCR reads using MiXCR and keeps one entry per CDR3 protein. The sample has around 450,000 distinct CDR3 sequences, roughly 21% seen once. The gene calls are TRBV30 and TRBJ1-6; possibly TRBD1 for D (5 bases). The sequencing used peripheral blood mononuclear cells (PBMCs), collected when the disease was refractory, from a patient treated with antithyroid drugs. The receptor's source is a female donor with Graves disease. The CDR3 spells CAWSTTEGPSSPLHF. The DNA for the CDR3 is TGTGCCTGGAGTACCACAGAGGGACCTTCTTCACCCCTCCACTTT. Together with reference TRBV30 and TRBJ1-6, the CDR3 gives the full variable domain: SQTIHQWPATLVQPVGSPLSLECTVEGTSNPNLYWYRQAAGRGLQLLFYSVGIGQISSEVPQNLSASRPQDRQFILSSKKLLLSDSGFYLCAWSTTEGPSSPLHFGNGTRLTVT.